One T cell receptor beta chain is described in this entry. Its antigen is currently unknown. These data are taken from a study of T cell repertoires in cytomegalovirus infection. Turning to the study itself: Public TCR beta signatures indicated both CMV infection and matching HLA type. Study findings and constraints: Adding up the frequency of public TCR beta families identified people who carried CMV plus the relevant HLA. What dominated the ex vivo response were HLA-C-restricted CMV-specific TCR beta clonotypes.

Each CDR3 protein gets one entry after TCRdb re-called the reads with MiXCR. Among about 69,000 distinct CDR3 sequences, under 30% were seen once, and the ten largest hold 59%. The V gene lost 6 bases and the J gene lost 7 bases, with 15 bases spanning the gap. Germline CDR1 is MDHEN and CDR2 is SYDVKM. This CDR3 region has 14 residues. Here the sequenced sample was CD8+ T cells from cultured PBMCs, taken from culture after CMV antigen stimulation. The TCR comes from a human donor in good health (CMV status not recorded). Some clones in this sample may be carry-over from other donors' samples. The V gene is TRBV28, the J gene TRBJ2-2, with D perhaps TRBD2 (6 bases). The CDR3 DNA follows: TGTGCCAGCAGCCATTTGGAGGGTCACGGGGAGCTGTTTTTT. Its translation: CASSHLEGHGELFF.